Presented here are 10 T cell receptor beta chains from one specimen sequenced in a study of response to subunit inactivated influenza vaccine. TCRdb processed the RT-PCR reads anew with MiXCR; each CDR3 protein has one entry. The table has over 800,000 distinct CDR3 sequences, around 20% seen once. The sample in question was PBMCs from blood, obtained 5 to 6 days after vaccination. These receptors came from a man aged 45 to 65 who received an inactivated influenza vaccine.

This clonotype appeared a few times. The chain employs TRBV6-2 or TRBV6-3 and TRBJ2-2, with a tentative D call TRBD2 (6 bases). Germline V gene data show CDR1 as MNHEY and CDR2 as SVGEGT. The CDR3 extends over 15 amino acids. Between the trimmed V and J ends, which lost 2 bases and 2 bases, there was a span of 9 bases. The CDR3 loop is CASSYVAVNTGELFF. The CDR3 DNA follows: TGTGCCAGCAGTTACGTAGCGGTCAACACCGGGGAGCTGTTTTTT.

This clonotype was observed a handful of times. V is TRBV10-3 and J is TRBJ1-2, with TRBD1 matching 9 bases. Germline-derived CDR1 and CDR2 are ENHRY and SYGVKD. Trimming cost V 3 bases and J 7 bases; bases outside gene matches: 9. This CDR3 is 15 amino acids long. Written as DNA, the CDR3 is TGTGCCATCAGTGAACACCCCGGGACAGGGTTTGGCTACACCTTC. Translating it yields CAISEHPGTGFGYTF.

The table lists this clonotype with a few counts. V and J are TRBV29-1 and TRBJ2-1; D uncertain. The CDR3 contains 11 residues. Trimming left V 6 bases short and J 6 bases short, with 9 bases between. Germline V lookup: CDR1 SQVTM, CDR2 ANQGSEA. CDR3 in amino acids: CSVKIGNEQFF. The CDR3 DNA is TGCAGCGTCAAAATTGGCAATGAGCAGTTCTTC.

A few counts support this clonotype. The V and J genes are TRBV7-9 and TRBJ1-1; D gene unclear. V was trimmed by 6 bases and J by 0 bases, leaving 11 bases between them. Germline CDR1 reads SEHNR; CDR2 reads FQNEAQ (reference sequence). The CDR3 is made up of 14 amino acids. CDR3 in amino acids: CASSTDLMNTEAFF. The CDR3 DNA reads as TGTGCCAGCAGTACGGATCTAATGAACACTGAAGCTTTCTTT. The full variable domain, rest sourced from reference TRBV7-9 and TRBJ1-1, is DTGVSQNPRHKITKRGQNVTFRCDPISEHNRLYWYRQTLGQGPEFLTYFQNEAQLEKSRLLSDRFSAERPKGSFSTLEIQRTEQGDSAMYLCASSTDLMNTEAFFGQGTRLTVV.

This clonotype has more than one count but fewer than ten. The V call is TRBV6-4, the J call TRBJ1-5, with D hard to call. V was trimmed by 0 bases and J by 6 bases, leaving 6 bases between them. Per germline, CDR1 MRHNA and CDR2 SNTAGT. The CDR3 is made up of 13 amino acids. The CDR3 region is CASSDSLGQPQHF. CDR3 DNA sequence: TGTGCCAGCAGTGACTCGTTGGGTCAGCCCCAGCATTTT.

Comments on this clonotype: One base away lies a much larger clone, so this may be a sequencing read error. This sequence joins TRBV20-1 and TRBJ2-2; D assignment may be TRBD1 or TRBD2 (5 bases each). Germline lookup yields CDR1 DFQATT and CDR2 SNEGSKA (reference sequence). This CDR3 has 13 amino acids. The DNA for the CDR3 is TGCAGTGCTAGGGGACCAAACATCGGGGAGCTGTTTTTT. Translated: CSARGPNIGELFF.

This clonotype was picked up a small number of times. The chain links TRBV20-1 to TRBJ2-7; perhaps D is TRBD1 or TRBD2 (5 bases each). Trimming stripped 3 bases from V and 0 bases from J, with 12 bases between. This CDR3 spans 14 amino acids. Germline V CDR1 and CDR2: DFQATT, SNEGSKA (reference sequence). The CDR3 bases are TGCAGTGCTAGGGCCGGGACGGCCTCCTACGAGCAGTACTTC. Protein sequence: CSARAGTASYEQYF.

The chain is built from TRBV6-1 and TRBJ2-7; D possibly corresponds to TRBD2 (5 bases). The CDR3 runs to 13 residues. Germline values: CDR1 MNHNS, CDR2 SASEGT. The ends were cut back, 5 bases at V and 3 bases at J, with 11 bases in the middle. The CDR3 DNA reads TGTGCCAGCAGTACACTGAGGGACTACGAGCAGTACTTC. It encodes CASSTLRDYEQYF.

This clonotype has only a few counts. This chain uses TRBV5-1 with TRBJ2-3, with TRBD2 matching 9 bases. Germline-derived CDR1 and CDR2 are SGHRS and YFSETQ. The length of the CDR3 is 17 residues. The J segment lost 1 base and the V segment lost 0 bases, leaving 6 bases of the junction unmatched. Here the CDR3 DNA reads TGCGCCAGCAGCTTGGTTGCCAGCGGGAGGCGCACAGATACGCAGTATTTT. This translates into CASSLVASGRRTDTQYF.

This chain uses TRBV27 with TRBJ1-5, with 7 bases identical to TRBD1. The CDR3 is made up of 15 amino acids. Per germline, CDR1 MNHEY and CDR2 SMNVEV (reference sequence). Losses at the gene ends were 6 bases for V and 4 bases for J; bases not matched to a gene: 9. The DNA of the CDR3 is TGTGCCAGCAGCGCGGACAGGCGGGGAAATCAGCCCCAGCATTTT. This encodes CASSADRRGNQPQHF.